A single sample is the source of the 10 T cell receptor beta chains below, sequenced in a study of blood T cell repertoires in COVID-19. Clones were sequenced by immunoSEQ multiplex PCR, and TCRdb holds only the in-frame ones, with some missing. The repertoire holds 86,000 or so clones, with 90% to 95% as singletons. The sequencing sample was made of peripheral blood. These receptors were collected from a woman in her forties or fifties in a cohort sampled during active COVID-19.

The chain is built from TRBV27 and TRBJ1-5; a possible D gene is TRBD1 (5 bases). The germline V gene encodes CDR1 MNHEY and CDR2 SMNVEV (reference sequence). Trimming took off 3 bases at V and 9 bases at J, with 12 bases between the two ends. This CDR3 contains 13 residues. CDR3 residues: CASSFDSMLPQHF. DNA of the CDR3: TGTGCCAGCAGTTTTGACAGCATGTTGCCCCAGCATTTT.

The chain joins TRBV5-6 to TRBJ2-5, with no clear D. V lost 2 bases and J 6 bases, leaving 5 bases between the germline ends. Looked up from germline, CDR1 is SGHDT and CDR2 is YYEEEE. This CDR3 is 11 amino acids long. CDR3 amino acids: CASSFAQTQYF. CDR3 bases: TGTGCCAGCAGCTTCGCGCAGACCCAGTACTTC.

The chain links TRBV10-3 to TRBJ2-3; TRBD1 might be the D (6 bases). V was shortened by 4 bases and J by 11 bases, with 10 bases between the two germline ends. This CDR3 has 11 residues. The germline V gene encodes CDR1 ENHRY and CDR2 SYGVKD. This chain's CDR3 is CAISGGQEQYF. CDR3 coding DNA: TGTGCCATCAGTGGGGGACAAGAGCAGTATTTT.

The chain carries TRBV28 and TRBJ1-1; TRBD1 matches at 7 bases. There are 16 residues in the CDR3. Germline V gene data show CDR1 as MDHEN and CDR2 as SYDVKM. V was clipped by 4 bases and J by 1 base; unmatched bases: 9. CDR3 sequence: CASSSGIGTANTEAFF. In nucleotides, the CDR3 is TGTGCCAGCAGTTCGGGGATCGGGACAGCGAACACTGAAGCTTTCTTT.

This chain links TRBV18 with TRBJ2-2, with D uncertain. Germline CDR1 KGHSH, CDR2 LQKENI. The CDR3 covers 16 residues. V lost 3 bases and J 6 bases, leaving 17 bases between the germline ends. The CDR3 region is CASSPAVMIVSGELFF. The CDR3 DNA reads as TGTGCCAGCTCACCCGCGGTGATGATTGTCTCCGGGGAGCTGTTTTTT.

This chain connects TRBV3-1 (or the pseudogene TRBV3-2) to TRBJ2-3; 8 nucleotides align to TRBD1. Germline CDR1 reads LGHDT; CDR2 reads YNNKEL (reference sequence). With V trimmed by 1 base and J by 0 bases, 9 bases remained unmatched. The CDR3 has 18 amino acids. CDR3 DNA: TGTGCCAGCAGCCAAGGACAGGGGCCCATTACTAGCACAGATACGCAGTATTTT. It is translated as CASSQGQGPITSTDTQYF.

The chain uses TRBV5-1 and TRBJ2-2; D remains unclear. CDR1 SGHRS and CDR2 YFSETQ come from the germline V gene. CDR3 length: 12 amino acids. With 4 bases removed from V and 1 base from J, the gap between germline ends came to 2 bases. Here the CDR3 reads CASSRNTGELFF. DNA of the CDR3: TGCGCCAGCAGCCGGAACACCGGGGAGCTGTTTTTT.

There are a few counts of this clone. The chain joins TRBV6-1 to TRBJ1-5; no definite D call. Looked up from germline, CDR1 is MNHNS and CDR2 is SASEGT. CDR3 length: 14 amino acids. V lost 1 base, J lost 6 bases, and 10 bases lay in between. The CDR3 spells CASSEGREGQPQHF. DNA of the CDR3: TGTGCCAGCAGTGAAGGGAGGGAGGGTCAGCCCCAGCATTTT.

J is TRBJ2-1 and V is TRBV3-1 (or the pseudogene TRBV3-2); 8 nucleotides agree with TRBD1. Trimming cost V 3 bases and J 10 bases; bases outside gene matches: 5. CDR3 length equals 13 residues. The germline V gene encodes CDR1 LGHDT and CDR2 YNNKEL (reference sequence). In nucleotides, the CDR3 is TGTGCCAGCAGCCAGGATGACAGGGGCGAGCAGTTCTTC. Its translation is CASSQDDRGEQFF.

The rearrangement joins TRBV15 to TRBJ2-1; 7 bases align to TRBD2. V gave up 8 bases and J gave up 3 bases; unmatched junction bases: 7. Per the germline V gene, CDR1 is LNHNV and CDR2 is YYDKDF (reference sequence). The CDR3 extends over 14 amino acids. The CDR3 spells CATGPGRVYNEQFF. The DNA of the CDR3 is TGTGCCACCGGTCCAGGGAGGGTCTACAATGAGCAGTTCTTC.